The entry below describes one T cell receptor (beta chain). Its antigen is unidentified. The ends were cut back, 2 bases at V and 0 bases at J, with 12 bases in the middle. The CDR3 loop spans 15 amino acids. Germline V gives CDR1 SGHRS, CDR2 YFSETQ. The repertoire was sequenced with immunoSEQ multiplex PCR; TCRdb's copy has only in-frame clones and lacks some. The sample has some 2.1 million clones, about 94% seen once; the top ten hold 1.5% to 2%. This sample stems from a study of shared clonotypes between healthy human individuals. Points from the study as a whole: Compared with clonotypes that all four donors shared, non-shared clonotypes had lower generation probabilities.

The naive CD8 fraction comprised CD45RO-negative cells positively selected for CCR7 and excluded terminally differentiated effector memory CD45RA+ cells. The V call is TRBV5-1, the J call TRBJ2-7, with a tentative D call TRBD2 (6 bases). The sequence came from a man aged 18-30 years in good health. Some clones in this sample may be carry-over from other donors' samples. The sequenced sample consisted of naive CD8+ T cells from PBMCs. This chain's CDR3 is CASSLSLAVSYEQYF. CDR3 DNA: TGCGCCAGCAGCTTATCCTTAGCGGTCTCCTACGAGCAGTACTTC.